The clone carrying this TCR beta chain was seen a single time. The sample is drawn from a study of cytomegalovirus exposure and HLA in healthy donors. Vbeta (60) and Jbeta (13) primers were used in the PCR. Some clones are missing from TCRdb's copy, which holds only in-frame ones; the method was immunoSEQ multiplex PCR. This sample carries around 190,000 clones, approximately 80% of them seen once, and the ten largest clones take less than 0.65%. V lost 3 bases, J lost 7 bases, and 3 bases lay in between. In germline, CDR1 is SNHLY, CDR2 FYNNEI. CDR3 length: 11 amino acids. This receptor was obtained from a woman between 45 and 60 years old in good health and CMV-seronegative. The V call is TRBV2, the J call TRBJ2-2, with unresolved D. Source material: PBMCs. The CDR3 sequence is CASSDGGELFF. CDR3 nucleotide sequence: TGTGCCAGCAGTGACGGCGGGGAGCTGTTTTTT.